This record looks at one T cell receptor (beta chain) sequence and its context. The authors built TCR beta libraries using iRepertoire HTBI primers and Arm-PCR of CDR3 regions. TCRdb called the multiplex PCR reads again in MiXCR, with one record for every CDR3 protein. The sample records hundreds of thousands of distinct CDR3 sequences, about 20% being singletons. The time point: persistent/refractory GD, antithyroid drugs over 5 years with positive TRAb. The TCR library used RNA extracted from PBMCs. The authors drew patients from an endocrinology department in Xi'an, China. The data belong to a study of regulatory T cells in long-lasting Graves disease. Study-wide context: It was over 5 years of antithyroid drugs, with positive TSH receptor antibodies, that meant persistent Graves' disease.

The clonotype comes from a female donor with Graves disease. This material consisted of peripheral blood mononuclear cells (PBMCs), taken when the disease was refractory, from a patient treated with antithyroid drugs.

CDR3 in DNA: TGTGCCATCAGGGGTAATAGCAATCAGCCCCAGCATTTT. This encodes CAIRGNSNQPQHF. The J gene is TRBJ1-5, the V gene TRBV10-3; D is ambiguous. Germline loops: CDR1 ENHRY, CDR2 SYGVKD. The germline V and J ends were trimmed by 6 bases and 0 bases, with 6 bases remaining between them. The CDR3 consists of 13 residues.